This T cell receptor (beta chain) comes out of a study of regulatory T cells in long-lasting Graves disease. This sample's time point: newly diagnosed GD, antithyroid drugs for less than 3 months. PBMC RNA was the source of the TCR library. According to the study, TCR beta libraries were built with iRepertoire HTBI primers and CDR3-region Arm-PCR. TCRdb used MiXCR to reprocess the multiplex PCR reads, holding one entry per CDR3 protein. The sample has roughly 500,000 distinct CDR3 sequences; about 13% are singletons. V shed 2 bases and J 4 bases; nucleotides not matched to a gene: 7. Germline CDR1 SGHNT, CDR2 YYREEE (reference sequence). The CDR3 sequence is 17 residues long. This same sample was also part of a study on T cells in Graves' hyperthyroidism and ophthalmopathy. That source adds: The authors' 13 V-J model separated ophthalmopathy from stable hyperthyroidism.

Sequenced material: peripheral blood mononuclear cells (PBMCs), taken at new diagnosis, from a patient treated with antithyroid drugs. The V gene is TRBV5-4, the J gene TRBJ2-2; the match to TRBD1 covers 11 bases. This receptor was identified in a man in his thirties or forties with Graves disease. The DNA for the CDR3 is TGTGCCAGCAGCTTAGGGAGAGGGACAGGGGGCACCGGGGAGCTGTTTTTT. Amino acid sequence: CASSLGRGTGGTGELFF.